The 16 T cell receptor beta chains presented below share a single source sample, sequenced in a study of T cells in Graves' hyperthyroidism and ophthalmopathy. Regions amplified from RNA transcripts were the TCR beta CDR3 regions. An initial round of RT-PCR targeting the TCR CDR3 relied on the HTBI primer set. In TCRdb, the multiplex PCR reads were re-called with MiXCR into one record per CDR3 protein. The data show hundreds of thousands of distinct CDR3 sequences, 25% to 30% seen once. Input material: blood. The receptors shown here come from a man aged 35 to 55 with Graves' hyperthyroidism that later progressed to Graves' ophthalmopathy.

The chain carries TRBV20-1 and TRBJ2-5; 12 bases align to TRBD2. Trimming removed 3 bases from V and 4 bases from J; junction bases left unmatched: 6. The germline V gene encodes CDR1 DFQATT and CDR2 SNEGSKA (reference sequence). The CDR3 is 15 amino acids. CDR3 nucleotides: TGCAGTGCTAGCCTAGCGGGAGGGCCGCCAGAGACCCAGTACTTC. This encodes CSASLAGGPPETQYF.

This clonotype was detected many times. V and J are TRBV15 and TRBJ2-7; D tentatively fits TRBD1 or TRBD2 (5 bases each). The ends were cut back, 3 bases at V and 0 bases at J, with 12 bases in the middle. This CDR3 spans 15 amino acids. Germline-derived CDR1 and CDR2 are LNHNV and YYDKDF (reference sequence). The CDR3 sequence is CATSSALGASYEQYF. The CDR3 DNA reads TGTGCCACCAGCAGCGCCCTCGGGGCCTCCTACGAGCAGTACTTC.

The chain links TRBV12-5 to TRBJ1-1; perhaps TRBD1 as D (5 bases). The germline CDR1 and CDR2 sequences are LGHNT and FRNRAP. V lost 7 bases to trimming and J lost 5 bases, with 14 bases between them. The CDR3 spans 13 residues. For the CDR3, the DNA is TGTGCTAGTGCCCCCGGGGGGTTTACTGAAGCTTTCTTT. Translated: CASAPGGFTEAFF.

Turning to this clonotype: At one boundary the junction diverges from the germline segment, which might be a read error. This chain links TRBV6-2 or TRBV6-3 with TRBJ1-1; D might be TRBD1 (6 bases). CDR1 and CDR2 (germline): MNHEY, SVGEGT. The CDR3 runs to 18 residues. The DNA for the CDR3 is TGTGCCAGCACCCCGAATATCTTCGGGACCGGACAGAACACTGAAACTTTCTTT. Amino acid sequence: CASTPNIFGTGQNTETFF.

In regard to this clonotype: A much larger clone is a single base away; this may be a read error. This chain links TRBV28 with TRBJ2-7; D might be TRBD1 (6 bases). The V and J ends lost 3 bases and 7 bases respectively, with 13 bases between them. CDR1 is MDHEN and CDR2 is SYDVKM in the germline V gene. The CDR3 has 13 residues. CDR3 loop: CASSFSDRQEQYF. CDR3 sequence (DNA): TGTGCCAGCAGTTTTAGTGACAGGCAAGAGCAGTACTTC.

In this sample, this clonotype turned up a few times. V usage is TRBV20-1 and J usage is TRBJ2-7, with D possibly TRBD1 on 6 matching bases. The CDR3 sequence is 16 residues long. CDR1 and CDR2 from the germline V gene are DFQATT and SNEGSKA (reference sequence). Trimming stripped 3 bases from V and 2 bases from J, with 20 bases between. CDR3 in amino acids: CSASPLTTGTPYEQYF. Here the CDR3 DNA reads TGCAGTGCTAGCCCTCTAACGACAGGAACCCCCTACGAGCAGTACTTC.

CDR3 loop: CASSYTGLAGGSLEQYF. The CDR3 coding sequence is TGTGCCAGCAGTTACACCGGACTAGCGGGAGGTTCGCTCGAGCAGTACTTC. This chain joins TRBV6-2 or TRBV6-3 and TRBJ2-7; 14 bases are a match to TRBD2. Germline CDR1 and CDR2: MNHEY and SVGEGT. Trimming cost V 2 bases and J 6 bases; bases outside gene matches: 9. This CDR3 has 17 amino acids.

This chain links TRBV6-2 or TRBV6-3 with TRBJ2-5; 8 bases are a match to TRBD2. V trimming: 0 bases; J trimming: 5 bases; junction bases outside the gene matches: 8. The CDR3 is 16 residues long. Germline V gene lookup returns CDR1 MNHEY and CDR2 SVGEGT. The CDR3 here is CASSYSKAGGPETQYF. The CDR3 DNA follows: TGTGCCAGCAGTTACTCGAAGGCGGGAGGACCCGAGACCCAGTACTTC.

V is TRBV25-1 and J is TRBJ1-2; D gene ambiguous. This CDR3 comprises 14 residues. Germline-derived CDR1 and CDR2 are MGHDK and SYGVNS. The V end lost 2 bases, the J end lost 5 bases, and 12 bases lay between the germline ends. Written as DNA, the CDR3 is TGTGCCAGCAGTGAAGACACCCAATGGTATGGCTACACCTTC. It encodes CASSEDTQWYGYTF.

This clonotype was found many times. V gene TRBV24-1 combines with J gene TRBJ2-2, with D possibly being TRBD1 (6 bases). V lost 6 bases to trimming and J lost 3 bases, with 13 bases between them. The CDR3 has 15 amino acids. The germline V gene encodes CDR1 KGHDR and CDR2 SFDVKD. CDR3 loop: CATSTGQRDTGELFF. The CDR3 nucleotides are TGTGCCACCAGTACTGGACAGAGGGACACCGGGGAGCTGTTTTTT.

This clonotype was recorded at least ten times. This sequence joins TRBV5-1 and TRBJ2-7, with 9 bases identical to TRBD2. The junction had 11 bases not matched to a gene; V was cut back by 4 bases and J by 6 bases. The germline V gene has CDR1 SGHRS and CDR2 YFSETQ. The CDR3 extends over 15 amino acids. CDR3 residues: CASSITPGLASEQYF. The CDR3 nucleotides are TGCGCCAGCAGCATAACTCCGGGACTAGCAAGCGAGCAGTACTTC.

This clonotype was observed at least ten times. V usage is TRBV29-1 and J usage is TRBJ2-7; 8 positions agree with TRBD1. The germline CDR1 and CDR2 sequences are SQVTM and ANQGSEA. This CDR3 contains 12 residues. With 7 bases clipped from V and 1 base from J, the junction kept 3 bases outside the gene matches. The CDR3 spells CSGQGRSYEQYF. The CDR3, as DNA: TGCAGCGGACAGGGGAGGTCCTACGAGCAGTACTTC.

This CDR3 reads CASSWGASGYTF. Here the CDR3 DNA reads TGTGCCAGCAGTTGGGGGGCTAGTGGCTACACCTTC. The chain recombines TRBV28 with TRBJ1-2, with D possibly being TRBD1 (6 bases). Germline V lookup: CDR1 MDHEN, CDR2 SYDVKM. CDR3 length equals 12 residues. V was pared by 4 bases and J by 7 bases, with 10 bases between.

The table lists this clonotype with a few counts. The rearrangement joins TRBV5-4 to TRBJ2-5; TRBD1 matches 9 bases. Germline lookup yields CDR1 SGHNT and CDR2 YYREEE (reference sequence). The CDR3 covers 14 residues. V was clipped by 4 bases and J by 5 bases; unmatched bases: 6. The CDR3 bases are TGTGCCAGCAGCCGGACAGGGGAGAGGGAGACCCAGTACTTC. This translates into CASSRTGERETQYF. Supplemented by reference TRBV5-4 and TRBJ2-5, the full variable domain reads ETGVTQSPTHLIKTRGQQVTLRCSSQSGHNTVSWYQQALGQGPQFIFQYYREEENGRGNFPPRFSGLQFPNYSSELNVNALELDDSALYLCASSRTGERETQYFGPGTRLLVL.

This clonotype was seen repeatedly, ten times or more. The chain is built from TRBV6-1 and TRBJ2-7; D is ambiguous. Trimming took 1 base from V and 4 from J, leaving 20 bases between them. The CDR3 length is 17 residues. Germline V gene lookup returns CDR1 MNHNS and CDR2 SASEGT. The CDR3 DNA is TGTGCCAGCAGTGAAGACCCGTGGTCGAGAAGATGGTACGAGCAGTACTTC. It yields the protein CASSEDPWSRRWYEQYF.

This clonotype was recorded at least ten times. V gene TRBV28 combines with J gene TRBJ2-7; D possibly corresponds to TRBD2 (6 bases). This CDR3 spans 14 amino acids. Trimming took off 5 bases at V and 3 bases at J, with 14 bases between the two ends. Germline V lookup: CDR1 MDHEN, CDR2 SYDVKM. CDR3 bases: TGTGCCAGCAGTAAGGATGGAGGGTTCTACGAGCAGTACTTC. Translated: CASSKDGGFYEQYF.